Below are 20 T cell receptor beta chains sequenced from a single sample in a study of cytomegalovirus exposure and HLA in healthy donors. Use of 60 Vbeta and 13 Jbeta primers characterized the PCR. TCRdb's copy holds only in-frame clones and misses some; the assay was immunoSEQ multiplex PCR. Among around 150,000 clones, around four fifths were seen once, and the ten largest hold more than 3%. The sequencing input was PBMCs. These receptors all come from a male donor in good health and CMV-seronegative.

This sequence joins TRBV29-1 and TRBJ2-3, with unresolved D. CDR1 and CDR2 (germline): SQVTM, ANQGSEA. V lost 6 bases and J 0 bases, leaving 13 bases between the germline ends. This CDR3 spans 14 amino acids. The CDR3 DNA reads as TGCAGCGTCCAAGATCGAGTGAGCACAGATACGCAGTATTTT. Translated: CSVQDRVSTDTQYF.

This chain connects TRBV5-5 to TRBJ2-7, with TRBD2 matching 13 bases. The CDR3 has 16 amino acids. CDR1 SGHKS and CDR2 YYEKEE come from the germline V gene (reference sequence). The V gene end was trimmed by 2 bases and the J gene end by 4 bases; junction bases not matched to a gene: 6. Written as DNA, the CDR3 is TGTGCCAGCAGCTTCCCTGGACTAGCGGGAGAGTACGAGCAGTACTTC. Its translation is CASSFPGLAGEYEQYF.

The rearrangement links TRBV5-4 to TRBJ1-1; TRBD1 might be the D (5 bases). CDR3 length: 16 amino acids. Trimming stripped 0 bases from V and 5 bases from J, with 17 bases between. From germline, CDR1 is SGHNT and CDR2 YYREEE (reference sequence). The CDR3 coding sequence is TGTGCCAGCAGCTTGGCCGTTCAGGGCCAAAAGACTGAAGCTTTCTTT. It encodes CASSLAVQGQKTEAFF.

The V call is TRBV29-1, the J call TRBJ1-1; TRBD1 agrees at 7 bases. Germline V gene sequence: CDR1 SQVTM, CDR2 ANQGSEA. The CDR3 extends over 13 amino acids. The V segment lost 3 bases and the J segment 1 base; nucleotides outside the gene matches: 2. CDR3 sequence (DNA): TGCAGCGTTGACGGGACAGCGAACACTGAAGCTTTCTTT. Encoded protein: CSVDGTANTEAFF.

The table lists this clone with a count of one. This rearrangement joins TRBV30 to TRBJ1-1, with 9 bases fitting TRBD1. V trimming: 8 bases; J trimming: 2 bases; junction bases outside the gene matches: 12. CDR1 GTSNPN and CDR2 SVGIG come from the germline V gene (reference sequence). The CDR3 is 15 residues long. CDR3 nucleotides: TGTGCCCTGGAGTCAAAGGACAGGGGTAACACTGAAGCTTTCTTT. It yields the protein CALESKDRGNTEAFF.

This clone was counted between two and nine times. The chain has TRBV19 and TRBJ2-3, with D possibly matching TRBD1 (5 bases). CDR3 size: 14 residues. CDR1 LNHDA and CDR2 SQIVND come from the germline V gene (reference sequence). V was trimmed by 5 bases and J by 2 bases, leaving 11 bases between them. The CDR3 DNA reads TGTGCCAGTAGTGTGAAGGACACCACAGATACGCAGTATTTT. Its protein is CASSVKDTTDTQYF.

This chain links TRBV28 with TRBJ1-2, with D unclear. In germline, CDR1 is MDHEN, CDR2 SYDVKM. Trimming stripped 3 bases from V and 5 bases from J, with 10 bases between. The CDR3 sequence is 13 residues long. CDR3 protein: CASSFVRVYGYTF. CDR3 sequence (DNA): TGTGCCAGCAGTTTTGTTCGGGTATATGGCTACACCTTC.

This clone was seen a handful of times. The V call is TRBV28, the J call TRBJ2-4; 9 bases are a match to TRBD2. The CDR3 contains 15 residues. V shed 7 bases, J shed 5 bases, and the junction held 9 bases outside the gene matches. Germline CDR1 and CDR2: MDHEN and SYDVKM. The CDR3 DNA reads as TGTGCCAGCACCCTCAATAGCGGGAGTGAAAACATTCAGTACTTC. Its protein is CASTLNSGSENIQYF.

The chain uses TRBV9 and TRBJ1-1, with 10 bases identical to TRBD1. Unmatched junction bases numbered 3, after V lost 0 bases and J lost 1 base. This CDR3 comprises 16 residues. Germline CDR1 SGDLS, CDR2 YYNGEE. CDR3 in DNA: TGTGCCAGCAGCGTAGGGACAGGGGGTGGGAACACTGAAGCTTTCTTT. It encodes CASSVGTGGGNTEAFF.

This clone was counted only a few times. The chain carries TRBV6-5 and TRBJ2-7, with D possibly matching TRBD2 (5 bases). Looked up from germline, CDR1 is MNHEY and CDR2 is SVGAGI. This CDR3 is built from 14 residues. Trimming removed 2 bases from V and 5 bases from J, with 13 bases in between. CDR3 sequence reads: CASSYKEVSNEQYF. The CDR3 DNA sequence: TGTGCCAGCAGTTACAAGGAGGTCTCTAACGAGCAGTACTTC.

The chain is built from TRBV7-3 and TRBJ2-2; 12 nucleotides match TRBD2. There are 16 residues in the CDR3. The germline gives CDR1 SGHTA, CDR2 FQGTGA. V trimming: 5 bases; J trimming: 1 base; junction bases outside the gene matches: 2. The CDR3 is CASSQGLAGNTGELFF. CDR3 nucleotide sequence: TGTGCCAGCAGCCAGGGACTAGCGGGGAACACCGGGGAGCTGTTTTTT.

The chain employs TRBV5-8 and TRBJ2-6; 7 bases are a match to TRBD1. V shed 0 bases and J 0 bases; nucleotides not matched to a gene: 0. Germline V CDR1 and CDR2: SGHTS, YDEGEE. The CDR3 is 16 amino acids. The CDR3 loop reads CASSLAGGSGANVLTF. The CDR3 DNA follows: TGTGCCAGCAGCTTGGCAGGGGGCTCTGGGGCCAACGTCCTGACTTTC.

The J gene is TRBJ2-1, the V gene TRBV9; D gene ambiguous. The CDR3 has 11 amino acids. The ends were cut back, 3 bases at V and 6 bases at J, with 4 bases in the middle. Germline V gene data show CDR1 as SGDLS and CDR2 as YYNGEE. CDR3 DNA: TGTGCCAGCAGCGCCTCCAATGAGCAGTTCTTC. Amino acid sequence: CASSASNEQFF.

V gene TRBV28 combines with J gene TRBJ1-2; 9 bases are shared with TRBD1. V was pared by 1 base and J by 7 bases, with 13 bases of the junction left unmatched. The germline V gene encodes CDR1 MDHEN and CDR2 SYDVKM. The CDR3 has 17 residues. The CDR3 sequence is CASSLFTTGTGWGGYTF. In DNA form, the CDR3 reads TGTGCCAGCAGTTTATTCACAACCGGGACAGGGTGGGGTGGCTACACCTTC.

This clone has only a few counts. The CDR3 spells CASSLSRDCRAFF. The CDR3 DNA is TGTGCCAGCAGTTTATCGCGGGACTGTAGGGCTTTCTTT. The chain employs TRBV28 and TRBJ1-1; perhaps TRBD1 as D (5 bases). Germline V gives CDR1 MDHEN, CDR2 SYDVKM. This CDR3 has 13 residues. Trimming left V 1 base short and J 11 bases short, with 14 bases between.

This clone has ten or more counts. The chain is built from TRBV19 and TRBJ2-1; 7 bases line up with TRBD2. The trim removed 5 bases at V and 3 bases at J, leaving 7 bases unmatched. The CDR3 totals 15 residues. Germline V lookup: CDR1 LNHDA, CDR2 SQIVND (reference sequence). In DNA form, the CDR3 reads TGTGCCAGTAGTGGCCCAGGGAGGGACTACAATGAGCAGTTCTTC. This translates into CASSGPGRDYNEQFF. The complete variable domain, with remaining parts taken from reference TRBV19 and TRBJ2-1, reads DGGITQSPKYLFRKEGQNVTLSCEQNLNHDAMYWYRQDPGQGLRLIYYSQIVNDFQKGDIAEGYSVSREKKESFPLTVTSAQKNPTAFYLCASSGPGRDYNEQFFGPGTRLTVL.

The chain carries TRBV7-9 and TRBJ2-5; 9 positions match TRBD1. J lost 2 bases, V lost 5 bases, and 6 bases had no gene match. Looked up from germline, CDR1 is SEHNR and CDR2 is FQNEAQ (reference sequence). The CDR3 has 15 residues. The CDR3 loop reads CASSRGQGLQETQYF. The CDR3 nucleotides read TGTGCCAGCAGCCGGGGACAGGGCTTACAAGAGACCCAGTACTTC. Combining the CDR3 with reference TRBV7-9 and TRBJ2-5 gives the whole variable domain DTGVSQNPRHKITKRGQNVTFRCDPISEHNRLYWYRQTLGQGPEFLTYFQNEAQLEKSRLLSDRFSAERPKGSFSTLEIQRTEQGDSAMYLCASSRGQGLQETQYFGPGTRLLVL.

The chain employs TRBV2 and TRBJ1-4; D gene unclear. Germline lookup yields CDR1 SNHLY and CDR2 FYNNEI. This CDR3 spans 14 amino acids. V was clipped by 8 bases and J by 8 bases, with 18 bases between them. The DNA of the CDR3 is TGTGCCAGCTTTGCCCCGGTGTGGTCGGAAAAACTGTTTTTT. It translates to CASFAPVWSEKLFF.

The chain has TRBV4-2 and TRBJ1-2, with 9 positions matching TRBD1. J lost 4 bases, V lost 0 bases, and 9 bases had no gene match. This CDR3 is built from 17 residues. Germline-derived CDR1 and CDR2 are LGHNA and YNFKEQ. The CDR3 nucleotides are TGTGCCAGCAGCCAAGATGAAGGGACAGGGAGGGGCTATGGCTACACCTTC. It encodes CASSQDEGTGRGYGYTF.

The chain has TRBV7-9 and TRBJ2-7, with a weak D call TRBD1 (5 bases). CDR1 is SEHNR, CDR2 FQNEAQ, per germline (reference sequence). V lost 3 bases to trimming and J lost 2 bases, with 8 bases between them. CDR3 length: 13 amino acids. CDR3 loop: CASSFTGTYEQYF. DNA for the CDR3: TGTGCCAGCAGCTTTACAGGTACCTACGAGCAGTACTTC. The full variable domain, its missing parts supplied by reference TRBV7-9 and TRBJ2-7, is DTGVSQNPRHKITKRGQNVTFRCDPISEHNRLYWYRQTLGQGPEFLTYFQNEAQLEKSRLLSDRFSAERPKGSFSTLEIQRTEQGDSAMYLCASSFTGTYEQYFGPGTRLTVT.